The following is a T cell receptor (beta chain) sequence with its context. At the DNA level, this CDR3 is encoded by other sequences in the same sample as well. TCRdb keeps only in-frame clones here, not all; method: immunoSEQ multiplex PCR. The sample lists approximately 130,000 clones; approximately 88% were seen once. The data stem from a study of control samples from healthy donors and cancer patients. The CDR3 is made up of 13 amino acids. The V gene's germline CDR1 is SGHDT and CDR2 YYEEEE. The ends were cut back, 0 bases at V and 3 bases at J, with 6 bases in the middle. This sequence originates from a man aged 50-60 years in good health. The chain uses TRBV5-6 and TRBJ1-2, with D perhaps TRBD1 (5 bases). Sequenced: blood. The CDR3 coding sequence is TGTGCCAGCAGCTTGGCACAGGACTATGGCTACACCTTC. It yields the protein CASSLAQDYGYTF.